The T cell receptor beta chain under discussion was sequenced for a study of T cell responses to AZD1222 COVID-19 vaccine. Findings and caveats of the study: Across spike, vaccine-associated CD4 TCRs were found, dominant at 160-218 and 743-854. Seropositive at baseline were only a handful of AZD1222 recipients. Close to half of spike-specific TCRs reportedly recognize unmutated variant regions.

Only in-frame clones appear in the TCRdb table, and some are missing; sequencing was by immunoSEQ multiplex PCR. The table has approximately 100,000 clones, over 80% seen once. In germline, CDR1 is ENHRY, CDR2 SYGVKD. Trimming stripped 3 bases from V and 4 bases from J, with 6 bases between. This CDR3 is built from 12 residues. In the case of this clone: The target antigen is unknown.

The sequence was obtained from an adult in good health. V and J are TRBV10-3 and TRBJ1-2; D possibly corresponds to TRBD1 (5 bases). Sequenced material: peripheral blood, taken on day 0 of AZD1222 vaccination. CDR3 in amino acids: CAISEQAYGYTF. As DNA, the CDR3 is TGTGCCATCAGTGAACAGGCCTATGGCTACACCTTC.